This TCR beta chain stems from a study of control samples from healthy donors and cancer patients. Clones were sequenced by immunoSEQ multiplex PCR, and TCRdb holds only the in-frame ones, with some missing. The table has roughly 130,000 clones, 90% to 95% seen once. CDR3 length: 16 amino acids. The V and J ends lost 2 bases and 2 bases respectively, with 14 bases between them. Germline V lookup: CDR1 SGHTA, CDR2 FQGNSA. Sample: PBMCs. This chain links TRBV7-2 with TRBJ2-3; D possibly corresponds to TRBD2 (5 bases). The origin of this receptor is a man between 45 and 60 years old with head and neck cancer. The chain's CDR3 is CASSLRGSVPTDTQYF. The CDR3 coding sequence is TGTGCCAGCAGCTTACGCGGGTCGGTCCCCACAGATACGCAGTATTTT.